The entry below describes one TCR beta chain. These data come from a study of blood T cell repertoires in COVID-19. As for the study in general: COVID-19 samples collected from the United States, Italy and Spain covered acute and convalescent phases. T cells, B-cell-depleted T cells, or PBMCs supplied cDNA or gDNA.

CDR1 is LNHDA, CDR2 SQIVND, per germline (reference sequence). The CDR3 length is 15 residues. The J segment lost 0 bases and the V segment lost 4 bases, leaving 3 bases of the junction unmatched. In the authors' workflow: The authors estimated nucleated cell counts from reference gene primer amplification. Sequencing used immunoSEQ multiplex PCR; TCRdb keeps in-frame clones, though not all of them. V, J and clone size are those of that table, while D and trimming were read from the DNA. Here the sample spans a few hundred thousand clones, around 90% being singletons. The chain uses TRBV19 and TRBJ1-5; 7 positions agree with TRBD1. The source material was peripheral blood. The source of this sequence is a man between 18 and 29 years old with COVID-19, enrolled during active disease. The CDR3 DNA reads as TGTGCCAGTAGTACTACAGGGGATAGCAATCAGCCCCAGCATTTT. This codes for CASSTTGDSNQPQHF.